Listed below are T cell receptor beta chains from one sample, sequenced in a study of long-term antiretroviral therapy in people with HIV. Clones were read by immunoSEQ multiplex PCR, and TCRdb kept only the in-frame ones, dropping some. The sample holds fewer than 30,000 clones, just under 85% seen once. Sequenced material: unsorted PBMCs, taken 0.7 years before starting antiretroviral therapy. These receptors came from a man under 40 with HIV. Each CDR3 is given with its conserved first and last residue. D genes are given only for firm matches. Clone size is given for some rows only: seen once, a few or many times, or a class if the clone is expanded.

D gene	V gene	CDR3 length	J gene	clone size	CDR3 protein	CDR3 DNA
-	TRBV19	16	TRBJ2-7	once	CASSIDSWFYLWEQYF	TGTGCCAGTAGTATAGATTCGTGGTTTTACCTCTGGGAGCAGTACTTC
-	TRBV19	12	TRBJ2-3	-	CASSDRLDTQYF	TGTGCCAGTTCCGACAGACTAGATACGCAGTATTTT
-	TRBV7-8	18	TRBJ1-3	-	CASSLASTGQPSGNTIYF	TGTGCCAGCAGCTTAGCTTCTACTGGACAACCCTCTGGAAACACCATATATTTT
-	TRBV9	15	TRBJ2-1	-	CASSMDSSPYNEQFF	TGTGCCAGCAGCATGGACAGTTCCCCTTACAATGAGCAGTTCTTC
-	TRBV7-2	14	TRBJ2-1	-	CASSSDISYNEQFF	TGTGCCAGCAGCTCAGACATCTCCTACAATGAGCAGTTCTTC
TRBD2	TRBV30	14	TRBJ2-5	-	CAWKGGSFKETQYF	TGTGCCTGGAAAGGCGGGAGCTTTAAGGAGACCCAGTACTTC
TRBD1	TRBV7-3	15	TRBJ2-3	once	CASSLDPTGKDTQYF	TGTGCCAGCAGCTTAGACCCGACAGGGAAAGATACGCAGTATTTT
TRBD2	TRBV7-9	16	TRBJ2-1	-	CASSPVGLAAHNEQFF	TGTGCCAGCAGCCCGGTGGGACTAGCGGCCCACAATGAGCAGTTCTTC
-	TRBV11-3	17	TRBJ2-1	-	CASSLAAGRSSYNEQFF	TGTGCCAGCAGCTTAGCGGCAGGCCGAAGCTCCTACAATGAGCAGTTCTTC
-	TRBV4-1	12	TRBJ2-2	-	CASSQDPGELFF	TGCGCCAGCAGCCAAGATCCCGGGGAGCTGTTTTTT